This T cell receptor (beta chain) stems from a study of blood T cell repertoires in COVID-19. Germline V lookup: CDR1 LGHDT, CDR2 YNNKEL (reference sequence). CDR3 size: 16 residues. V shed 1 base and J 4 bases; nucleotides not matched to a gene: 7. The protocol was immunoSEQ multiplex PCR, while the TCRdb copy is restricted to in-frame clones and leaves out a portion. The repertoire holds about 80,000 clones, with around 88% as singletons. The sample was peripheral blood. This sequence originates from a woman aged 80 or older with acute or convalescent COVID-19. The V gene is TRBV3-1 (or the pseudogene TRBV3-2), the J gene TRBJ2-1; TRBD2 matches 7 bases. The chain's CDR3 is CASSQGGGTIYNEQFF. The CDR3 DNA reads TGTGCCAGCAGCCAAGGTGGCGGGACTATATACAATGAGCAGTTCTTC.